This TCR beta chain was captured by sequencing in a study of blood T cell repertoires in COVID-19. The assay was immunoSEQ multiplex PCR, and TCRdb's table has in-frame clones only and misses some. The table shows about 140,000 clones, with roughly 83% occurring only once. This receptor was obtained from a man between 35 and 55 years old with acute COVID-19. Sequenced input: PBMCs or T cells enriched from blood (not recorded which).

The CDR3 here is CASSQRIRLTTETQYF. The CDR3 region has the DNA TGTGCCAGCAGCCAAAGGATAAGACTTACTACGGAGACCCAGTACTTC. The chain combines TRBV3-1 (or the pseudogene TRBV3-2) with TRBJ2-5; no clear D. Between the trimmed V and J ends, which lost 2 bases and 5 bases, there was a span of 18 bases. CDR3 size: 16 residues. Germline V gives CDR1 LGHDT, CDR2 YNNKEL (reference sequence).